This T cell receptor (beta chain) stems from a study of OX40 agonist ivuxolimab in advanced cancers. Across the study: Prior checkpoint blockade (anti-PD-1, anti-PD-L1 or anti-CTLA-4) was permitted; over 30% had it. Partial responses were achieved by three patients: one hepatocellular carcinoma, two cutaneous melanoma.

Repertoires were generated with immunoSEQ multiplex PCR, while TCRdb's copy carries only in-frame clones and drops some. The sample includes about 94,000 clones, around 86% of them seen just once. Study results and caveats: Both blood CD4+ and CD8+ T cells showed clonal growth by week 6 at 0.1 to 3.0 mg/kg.

Autoimmune disease history or systemic immunosuppression meant exclusion. With V trimmed by 5 bases and J by 8 bases, 3 bases remained unmatched. The CDR3 runs 12 residues. CDR1 and CDR2 (germline): SGHAT, FQDESV (reference sequence). In regard to this clone: Its specificity is not known.

The chain links TRBV11-1 to TRBJ2-1, with 7 nucleotides matching TRBD1. The TCR comes from an adult with an advanced solid tumor such as melanoma, head and neck, liver or kidney cancer. The material was CD4+ or CD8+ T cells sorted from blood, obtained in a trial of the OX40 agonist ivuxolimab. CDR3: CASSQGVYEQFF. The CDR3 coding sequence is TGTGCCAGCAGCCAGGGGGTATATGAGCAGTTCTTC.